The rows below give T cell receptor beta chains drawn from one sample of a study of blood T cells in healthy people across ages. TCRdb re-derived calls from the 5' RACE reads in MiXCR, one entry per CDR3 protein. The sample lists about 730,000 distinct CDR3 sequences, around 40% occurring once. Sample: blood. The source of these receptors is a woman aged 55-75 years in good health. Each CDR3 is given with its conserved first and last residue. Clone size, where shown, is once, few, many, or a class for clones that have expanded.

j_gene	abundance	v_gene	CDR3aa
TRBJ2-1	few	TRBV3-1	CASSQVLGALGQFF
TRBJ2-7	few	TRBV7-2	CASSSGLALRSEQYF
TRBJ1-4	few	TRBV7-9	CASSPQGSGEKLFF
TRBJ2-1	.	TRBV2	CASMNRGNEQFF
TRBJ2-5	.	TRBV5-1	CASRAPGTSSTGTQYF
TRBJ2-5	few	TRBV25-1	CASRAGTSGTQETQYF
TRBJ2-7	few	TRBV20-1	CSARQGTVYEQYF
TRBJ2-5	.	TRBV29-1	CSFLQAQYF
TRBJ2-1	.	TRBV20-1	CSVRDFLAGRYNEQFF
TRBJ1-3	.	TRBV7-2	CASSVDRRNTIYF
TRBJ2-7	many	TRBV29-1	CSASGGGYEQYF
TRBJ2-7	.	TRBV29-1	CSVEAAVGGHEQYF
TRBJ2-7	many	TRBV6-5	CASSYAPTYEQYF
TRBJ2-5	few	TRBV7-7	CASSLGTALQETQYF
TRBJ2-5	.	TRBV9	CASSPGRGFQETQYF
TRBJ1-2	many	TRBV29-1	CSGGGYTF
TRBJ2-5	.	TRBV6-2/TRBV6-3	CASSPWDSRDQETQYF
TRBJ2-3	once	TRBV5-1	CASSLEGYTQYF
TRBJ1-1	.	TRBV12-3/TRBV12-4	CATKSGDSLGEAFF
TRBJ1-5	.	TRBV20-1	CSATLNGAVRGSDQHF
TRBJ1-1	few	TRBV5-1	CASSLGSGGSTEAFF
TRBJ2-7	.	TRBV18	CASSLGEAEEQYF
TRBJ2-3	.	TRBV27	CASRARSTDTQYF
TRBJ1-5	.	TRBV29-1	CSVGGVSRGQPQHF
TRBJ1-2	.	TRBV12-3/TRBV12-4	CASSLGTENGYTF
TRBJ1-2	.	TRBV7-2	CASSPSGWDLFSYTF
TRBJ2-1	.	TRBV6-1	CASSEIQWSFYNEQFF
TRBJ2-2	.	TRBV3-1	CASSQNLAGELFF
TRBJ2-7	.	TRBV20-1	CSASDRGYAYEQYF
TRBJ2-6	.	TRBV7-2	CASSLQGSPSGANILTF
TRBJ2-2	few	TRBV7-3	CASSPGTGTGELFF
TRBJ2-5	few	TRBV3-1	CASSQGGRPGTQYF
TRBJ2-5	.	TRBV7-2	CAAASGRVETQYF
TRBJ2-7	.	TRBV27	CANSFTGTATYYEQYF
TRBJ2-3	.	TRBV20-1	CSTPRMGGTDTQYF
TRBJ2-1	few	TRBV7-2	CASSFRATGANEQFF
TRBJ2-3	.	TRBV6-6	CASSYSGTPTDTQYF
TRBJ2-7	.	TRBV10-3	CAITPGQGSYEQYF
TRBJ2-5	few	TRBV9	CASSVTPADQETQYF
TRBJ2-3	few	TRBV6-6	CASSPARTQYF
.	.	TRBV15	CATSRDLEVNIQYF
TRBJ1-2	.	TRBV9	CASSVESHRGYTF
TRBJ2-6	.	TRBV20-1	CSAPPRRSGANVLTF
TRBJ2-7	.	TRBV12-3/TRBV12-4	CASSFGEGYEQYF
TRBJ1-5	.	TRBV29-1	CSASEGRDQPQHF
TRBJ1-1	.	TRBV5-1	CASSTGHGEAFF
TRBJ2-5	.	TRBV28	CASTRAGGYLETQYF
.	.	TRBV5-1	CASSLEGPALGEQYF
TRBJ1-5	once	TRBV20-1	CSASTTYGTDIMSQHF